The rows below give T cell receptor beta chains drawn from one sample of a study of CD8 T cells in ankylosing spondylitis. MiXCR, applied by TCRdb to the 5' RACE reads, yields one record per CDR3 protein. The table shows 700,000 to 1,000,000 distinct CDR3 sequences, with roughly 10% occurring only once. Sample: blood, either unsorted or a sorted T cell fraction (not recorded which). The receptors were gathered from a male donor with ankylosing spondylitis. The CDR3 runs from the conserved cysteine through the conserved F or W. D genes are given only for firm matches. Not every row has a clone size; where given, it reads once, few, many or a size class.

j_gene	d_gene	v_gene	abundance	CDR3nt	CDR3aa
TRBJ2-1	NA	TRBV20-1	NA	TGCAGTGCTAGAGATAGGCGGTGGAATGAGCAGTTCTTC	CSARDRRWNEQFF
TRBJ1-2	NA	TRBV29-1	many	TGCAGCGTTGGGTCGGGCACCCCTGGGGGCTACACCTTC	CSVGSGTPGGYTF
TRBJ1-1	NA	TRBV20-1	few	TGCAGTGCCCCTCCCGCAGCGGGTAAAACTGAAGCTTTCTTT	CSAPPAAGKTEAFF
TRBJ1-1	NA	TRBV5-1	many	TGCGCCAGCAGCTTGGATCTGTCAACAAATGAAGCTTTCTTT	CASSLDLSTNEAFF
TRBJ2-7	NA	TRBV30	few	TGTGCCTGGGCCACGGGGCGGTTTTCCTACGAGCAGTACTTC	CAWATGRFSYEQYF
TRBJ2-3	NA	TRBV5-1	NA	TGCGCCAGCAGCTTGGAGTATTCTAGCACAGATACGCAGTATTTT	CASSLEYSSTDTQYF
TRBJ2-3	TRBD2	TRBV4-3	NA	TGCGCCAGCAGCCAAGAGGTCGTGGGTAGCGGGCTGACAGATACGCAGTATTTT	CASSQEVVGSGLTDTQYF
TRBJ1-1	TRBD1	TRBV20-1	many	TGCAGTGCTAGAGATCGTACAGGGGTGACTGAAGCTTTCTTT	CSARDRTGVTEAFF
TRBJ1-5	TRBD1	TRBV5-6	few	TGTGCCAGCAGCTTGGGGTGGACAGGGGATTTCCAGCCCCAGCATTTT	CASSLGWTGDFQPQHF
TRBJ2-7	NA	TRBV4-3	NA	TGCGCCAGCAGCGCCCAAAGGGACGGAAATTACGAGCAGTACTTC	CASSAQRDGNYEQYF
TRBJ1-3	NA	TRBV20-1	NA	TGCAGTGCTAGAGCCTGGACACTCTCTGGAAACACCATATATTTT	CSARAWTLSGNTIYF
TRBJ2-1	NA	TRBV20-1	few	TGCAGTGCTGAAGGGGGAGGGGGGAATCGAAATGAGCAGTTCTTC	CSAEGGGGNRNEQFF
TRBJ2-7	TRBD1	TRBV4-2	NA	TGTGCCAGCAGCCAATGGGGACAGGGGACCTACGAGCAGTACTTC	CASSQWGQGTYEQYF
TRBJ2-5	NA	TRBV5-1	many	TGTGCCAGCAGTAGACAACAAGAGACCCAGTACTTC	CASSRQQETQYF
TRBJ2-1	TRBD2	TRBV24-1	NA	TGTGCCACCAGCCCACTAGCGGGAGCCTACAATGAGCAGTTCTTC	CATSPLAGAYNEQFF
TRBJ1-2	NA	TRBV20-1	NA	TGCAGTGCTAGTCGGGGGGAAGAAGTGGATGGCTACACCTTC	CSASRGEEVDGYTF
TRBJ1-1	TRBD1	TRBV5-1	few	TGCGCCAGCACCCCTTCTTGGACAGGGGGCGCCGACCCTGAGGCTTTCTTT	CASTPSWTGGADPEAFF
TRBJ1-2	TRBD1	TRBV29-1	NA	TGCAGCGCCCGGGACAGCCACTATGGCTACACCTTC	CSARDSHYGYTF
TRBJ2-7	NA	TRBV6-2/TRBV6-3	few	TGTGCCAGCAGTCGACACCCGGATGCCTACGAGCAGTACTTC	CASSRHPDAYEQYF
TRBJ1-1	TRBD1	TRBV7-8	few	TGTGCCAGCAGCCCCACCACCGGGACAGGGGGCACTGAAGCTTTCTTT	CASSPTTGTGGTEAFF
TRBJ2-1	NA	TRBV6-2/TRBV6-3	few	TGTGCCAGCAGTTACTCGATTCGGCCGAACTCCTACAATGAGCAGTTCTTC	CASSYSIRPNSYNEQFF
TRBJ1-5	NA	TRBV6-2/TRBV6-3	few	TGTGCCAGCATCTCCCGACAAGCCAATCAGCCCCAGCATTTT	CASISRQANQPQHF
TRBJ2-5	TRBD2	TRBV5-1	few	TGCGCCAGCAGCTTGGTCAGCGGGAGAGGGGGGACCCAGTACTTC	CASSLVSGRGGTQYF
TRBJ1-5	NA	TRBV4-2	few	TGTGCCAGCAGCCAAGACAGATTGGGTCAGCCCCAGCATTTT	CASSQDRLGQPQHF
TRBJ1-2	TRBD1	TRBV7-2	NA	TGTGCCAGCAGCCCGAATACTGGACAGGGAACGAATGGCTACACCTTC	CASSPNTGQGTNGYTF
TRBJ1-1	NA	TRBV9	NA	TGTGCCAGCAGCTCATCCGTCCTCGCGGGCACTGAAGCTTTCTTT	CASSSSVLAGTEAFF
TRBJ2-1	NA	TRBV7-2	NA	TGTGCCAGCAGCTTAGTACGGGGAGTCGATGAGCAGTTCTTC	CASSLVRGVDEQFF
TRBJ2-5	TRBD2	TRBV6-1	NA	TGTGCCAGCAGTGACTTCCGGGGGGGACGAGAGACCCAGTACTTC	CASSDFRGGRETQYF
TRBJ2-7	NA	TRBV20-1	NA	TGCAGTGCTAGGGTTATGGCCCTCGAGCAGTACTTC	CSARVMALEQYF
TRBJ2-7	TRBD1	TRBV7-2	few	TGTGCCAGCAGCTTAACAGGGGGACCTACCTACGAGCAGTACTTC	CASSLTGGPTYEQYF
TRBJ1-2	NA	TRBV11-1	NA	TGTGCCAGCAGCCAACAACTCGGACAGAACTATGGCTACACCTTC	CASSQQLGQNYGYTF
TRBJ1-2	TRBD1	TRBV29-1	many	TGCAGCGTTGAAAAAGGGGGACAGGGTGTTAACTATGGCTACACCTTC	CSVEKGGQGVNYGYTF
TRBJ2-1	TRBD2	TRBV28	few	TGTGCCAGCAAGAGTCTAGCGGGACGTAGAGATGAGCAGTTCTTC	CASKSLAGRRDEQFF
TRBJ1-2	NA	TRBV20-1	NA	TGCAGTGCCCCAACGGGGGGGGTCGACTATGGCTACACCTTC	CSAPTGGVDYGYTF
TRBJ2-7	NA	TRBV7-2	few	TGTGCCAGCAGCTCTACAATCGCGTGGGGTCACGAGCAGTACTTC	CASSSTIAWGHEQYF
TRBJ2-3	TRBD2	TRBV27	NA	TGTGCCAGCAGTAAACTAGCGGGTGGGGATACGCAGTATTTT	CASSKLAGGDTQYF
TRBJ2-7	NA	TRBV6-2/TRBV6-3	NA	TGTGCCACCCGTCTACCAGGGGCCTACGAGCAGTACTTC	CATRLPGAYEQYF
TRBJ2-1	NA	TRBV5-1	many	TGCGCCAGCAGTTCTCGACTAGGAACCTACAATGAGCAGTTCTTC	CASSSRLGTYNEQFF
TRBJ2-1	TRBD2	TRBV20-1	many	TGCAGTGCCGAACAGGGACTAGCGGGATCATACAATGAGCAGTTCTTC	CSAEQGLAGSYNEQFF
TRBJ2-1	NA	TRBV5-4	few	TGTGCCAGCAGCTCCGCGGGTAATGAGCAGTTCTTC	CASSSAGNEQFF
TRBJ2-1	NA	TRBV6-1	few	TGTGCCAGCAGTGATGGTACAGACTTGAATGAGCAGTTCTTC	CASSDGTDLNEQFF
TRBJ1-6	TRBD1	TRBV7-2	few	TGTGCCAGCAGCCCCCGGACAGGGTTCGATAATTCACCCCTCCACTTT	CASSPRTGFDNSPLHF
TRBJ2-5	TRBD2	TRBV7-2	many	TGTGCCAGCAGCTTTGGACTAGCCGGGACCCAGTACTTC	CASSFGLAGTQYF
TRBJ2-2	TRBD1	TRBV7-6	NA	TGTGCCAGCAGCTTAATGAGGGGGCGGTACACCGGGGAGCTGTTTTTT	CASSLMRGRYTGELFF
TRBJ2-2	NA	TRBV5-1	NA	TGCGCCAGCAGCTTCACTCAAGGCACAACGGCCGGGGAGCTGTTTTTT	CASSFTQGTTAGELFF